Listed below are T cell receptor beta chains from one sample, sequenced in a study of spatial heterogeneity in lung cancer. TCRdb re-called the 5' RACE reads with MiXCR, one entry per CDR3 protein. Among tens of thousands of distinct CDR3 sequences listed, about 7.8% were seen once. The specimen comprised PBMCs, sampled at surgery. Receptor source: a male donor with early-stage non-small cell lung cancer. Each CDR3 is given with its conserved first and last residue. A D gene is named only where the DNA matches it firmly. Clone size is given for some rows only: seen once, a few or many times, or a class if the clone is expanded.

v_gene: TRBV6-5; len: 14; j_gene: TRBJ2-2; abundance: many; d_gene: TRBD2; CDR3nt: TGTGCCAGCAGACCCGGACTAGCGATCGGGGAGCTGTTTTTT; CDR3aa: CASRPGLAIGELFF
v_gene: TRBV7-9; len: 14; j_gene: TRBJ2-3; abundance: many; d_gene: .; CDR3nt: TGTGCCAGCAGCCCCCAGGGTTATCTTGATACGCAGTATTTT; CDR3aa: CASSPQGYLDTQYF
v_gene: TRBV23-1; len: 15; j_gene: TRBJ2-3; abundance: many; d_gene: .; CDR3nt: TGCGCCAGCAGTCTTCCCGCGGACTGCACAGATACGCAGTATTTT; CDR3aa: CASSLPADCTDTQYF
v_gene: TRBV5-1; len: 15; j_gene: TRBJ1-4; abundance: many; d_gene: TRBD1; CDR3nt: TGCGCCAGCAGCTCGAACAGGGGAACTAATGAAAAACTGTTTTTT; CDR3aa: CASSSNRGTNEKLFF
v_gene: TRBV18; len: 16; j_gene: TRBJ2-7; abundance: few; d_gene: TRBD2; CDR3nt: TGTGCCAGCTCGCGGCTAGCTAGCGGACTCTCCTACGAGCAGTACTTC; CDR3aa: CASSRLASGLSYEQYF
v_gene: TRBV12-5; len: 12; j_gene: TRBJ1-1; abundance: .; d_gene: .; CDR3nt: TGTGCTAGTGGTTACGGTGTGACTGAAGCTTTCTTT; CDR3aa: CASGYGVTEAFF
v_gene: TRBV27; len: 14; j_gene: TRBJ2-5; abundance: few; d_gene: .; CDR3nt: TGTGCCAGCAGTCAAGTCCGACAAAAAGAGACCCAGTACTTC; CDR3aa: CASSQVRQKETQYF
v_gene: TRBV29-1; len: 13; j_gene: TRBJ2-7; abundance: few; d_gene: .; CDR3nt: TGCAGCGTAGGGACCGACAGCTCCTACGAGCAGTACTTC; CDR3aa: CSVGTDSSYEQYF
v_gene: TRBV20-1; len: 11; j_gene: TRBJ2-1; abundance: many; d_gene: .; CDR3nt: TGCAGTGCTAGAGATCCCCCGGGGCAGTTCTTC; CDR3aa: CSARDPPGQFF
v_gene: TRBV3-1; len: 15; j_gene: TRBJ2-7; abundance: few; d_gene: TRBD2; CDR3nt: TGTGCCAGCCAGCCACCTCTAGCGGGGTCCTACGAGCAGTACTTC; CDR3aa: CASQPPLAGSYEQYF